This TCR beta chain was captured in a study of blood T cell repertoires in COVID-19 (dated by TCRdb to the early 2020s). In the study overall: Samples covering the acute and convalescent phases of COVID-19 were provided by collaborators in the United States, Italy and Spain. The prospective study material was composed of cDNA or gDNA derived from T cells, B-cell-depleted T cells, or PBMCs. The dataset comprised deeply sampled blood TCRbeta repertoires from subjects exposed to, actively infected with, or recovered from COVID-19. The repertoires were released in a freely available public database meant as a resource for research on the immune response to SARS-CoV-2. The samples were drawn from two sources: the first 160 participants of the ongoing ImmuneRACE study, and 950 to 1,500 subjects contributed by 6 global collaborators. A de-identified subject ID, COVID-19 status, age in years and sex were almost always included in the sample metadata. HLA class I and class II types, where available, came from metadata supplied by the sample provider rather than from assay-based typing. Study-wide findings and limitations: Clinical and demographic metadata were provided uncurated, with the amount varying by source and participant.

Concerning this clone: The specificity of this receptor is unknown. Qualities for individual bases were not recorded, and no much larger clone is one base off.

Collaborating institutions collected whole blood in K2EDTA tubes following their own protocols. Collaborator samples were shipped for TCRbeta analysis as frozen whole blood, isolated PBMCs, or DNA extracted from either sample type. The immunoSEQ Assay, a bias-controlled multiplex PCR, was used to amplify TCRbeta CDR3 regions from genomic DNA. The original pipeline was this. The number of nucleated cells in each sample was estimated by amplification of reference gene primers within the assay. To quantify the absolute abundance of each unique TCRbeta CDR3 rearrangement, sequence reads were collapsed and filtered. Productive Simpson clonality was computed per sample as the square root of Simpson's diversity index over productive rearrangements. This is the immuneACCESS table as TCRdb keeps it, with only in-frame sequences that have V and J called. A part of the clones is gone; compared with another copy, unresolved V genes explain less than half, and the rest is unexplained. D and trimming come from the DNA, and the V and J calls and clone size come from that table. Across this sample there are tens of thousands of clones, with around 85% seen only once. The ten largest make up 5.4% of the sample.

Sequences SGHTA (CDR1) and FQGNSA (CDR2) are obtained from the germline V gene. Trimming leaves V shorter by 1 base and J shorter by 1 base, with the junction holding 4 bases beyond the gene matches. The CDR3 contains 16 residues, cysteine and phenylalanine counted. Only the CDR3 region is kept as DNA, spanning 48 bases read in frame from base 1. Sequencing was done on a sample of peripheral blood. Here the chain combines TRBV7-2 and TRBJ2-5, with TRBD2 matching 9 junction bases. This TCR was sampled from a man in his sixties with acute or convalescent COVID-19. The CDR3 protein is CASSLVTSGSQETQYF. Here is the DNA: TGTGCCAGCAGCTTAGTTACTAGCGGGTCCCAAGAGACCCAGTACTTC.